This TCR beta chain was identified during a study of neoadjuvant nivolumab and ipilimumab in lung cancer. Whole-study context: Nivolumab 3 mg/kg was given days 1, 15 and 29, plus ipilimumab 1 mg/kg day 1 in combination.

The count of this clone is one. This CDR3 is built from 10 residues. Germline V gene lookup returns CDR1 DFQATT and CDR2 SNEGSKA (reference sequence). V lost 6 bases and J lost 8, with 10 bases in between. Sequencing was performed with immunoSEQ multiplex PCR; in TCRdb, only in-frame clones are kept and a portion is missing. Seen here are tens of thousands of clones, around 80% observed once, and the top ten hold approximately 6.6%. The sample consisted of peripheral blood, taken before neoadjuvant nivolumab, alone or with ipilimumab. The clonotype originates from an adult with non-small cell lung cancer. The chain joins TRBV20-1 to TRBJ2-5, with D unresolved. The CDR3 spells CSAGSPTQYF. The CDR3 DNA reads as TGCAGTGCGGGCAGTCCCACCCAGTACTTC.